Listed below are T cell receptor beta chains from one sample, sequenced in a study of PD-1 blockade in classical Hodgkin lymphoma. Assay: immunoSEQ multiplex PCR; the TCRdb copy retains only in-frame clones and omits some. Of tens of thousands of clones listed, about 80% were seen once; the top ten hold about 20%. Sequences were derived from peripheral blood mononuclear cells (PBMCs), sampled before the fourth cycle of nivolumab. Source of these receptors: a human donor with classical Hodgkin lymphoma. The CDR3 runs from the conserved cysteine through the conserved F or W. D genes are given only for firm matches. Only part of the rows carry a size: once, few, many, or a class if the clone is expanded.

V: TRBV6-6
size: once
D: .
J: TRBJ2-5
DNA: TGTGCCAGCAGTTACTCGGGGGCCCAAGAGACCCAGTACTTC
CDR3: CASSYSGAQETQYF

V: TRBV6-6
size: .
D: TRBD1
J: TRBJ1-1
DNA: TGTGCCAGCAGCAATCAGGGGGGGCCCACTGAAGCTTTCTTT
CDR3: CASSNQGGPTEAFF

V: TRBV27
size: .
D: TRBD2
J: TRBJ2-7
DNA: TGTGCCAGCAGTTCCTTAGCGGGAGGGCCCGCGCGGGAGCAGTACTTC
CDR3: CASSSLAGGPAREQYF

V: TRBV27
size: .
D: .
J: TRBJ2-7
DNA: TGTGCCAGCAGTTTAATGCGGTTAGGGTCCTACGAGCAGTACTTC
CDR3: CASSLMRLGSYEQYF

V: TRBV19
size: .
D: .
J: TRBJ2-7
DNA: TGTGCCAGTAGTTACCGTGCGGGCACCTACGAGCAGTACTTC
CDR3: CASSYRAGTYEQYF

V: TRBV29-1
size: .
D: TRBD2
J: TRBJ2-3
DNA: TGCAGCGTGCCGACTAGCGGGGGGGCGAATACGCAGTATTTT
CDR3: CSVPTSGGANTQYF

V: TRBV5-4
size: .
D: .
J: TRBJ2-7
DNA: TGTGCCAGCAGCTTGGAGGTCTACCCAACTTACGAGCAGTACTTC
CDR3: CASSLEVYPTYEQYF

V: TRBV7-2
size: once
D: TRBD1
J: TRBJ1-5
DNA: TGTGCCAGCAGCCCGCCCCCGGGACAGGGGTATCAGCCCCAGCATTTT
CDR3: CASSPPPGQGYQPQHF

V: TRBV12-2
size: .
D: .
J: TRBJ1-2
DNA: TGTGCAAGTCGCTTAACACAGGGATCGGAAAAGTCTAACTATGGCTACACCTTC
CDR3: CASRLTQGSEKSNYGYTF

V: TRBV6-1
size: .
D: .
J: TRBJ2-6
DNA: TGTGCCAGCATACCGGCCTCTGGGGCCAACGTCCTGACTTTC
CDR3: CASIPASGANVLTF

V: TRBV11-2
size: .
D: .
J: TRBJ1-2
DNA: TGTGCCAGCAGCTTAAGCGCACTCCTTTCGAGGGGCTACACCTTC
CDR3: CASSLSALLSRGYTF

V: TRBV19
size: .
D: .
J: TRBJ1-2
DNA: TGTGCCAGTAGTATCTACAGGGATGGCTACACCTTC
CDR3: CASSIYRDGYTF

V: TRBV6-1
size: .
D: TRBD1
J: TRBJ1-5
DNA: TGTGCCAGCAGTGAAGCCAAAGACCAGGGGGTTCAGCCCCAGCATTTT
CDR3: CASSEAKDQGVQPQHF

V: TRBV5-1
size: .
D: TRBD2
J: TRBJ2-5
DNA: TGCGCCAGCAGCTTGGCCGGGAGGGCCGCAGAGACCCAGTACTTC
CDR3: CASSLAGRAAETQYF

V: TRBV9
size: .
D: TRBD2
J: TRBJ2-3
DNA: TGTGCCAGCAGCGTAGGGACTAGCGGCTTTCTGGGCACAGATACGCAGTATTTT
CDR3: CASSVGTSGFLGTDTQYF

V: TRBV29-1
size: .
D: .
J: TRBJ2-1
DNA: TGCAGCGTTGACAAGAAGGACAGGGAGGGAGAGCAGTTCTTC
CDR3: CSVDKKDREGEQFF

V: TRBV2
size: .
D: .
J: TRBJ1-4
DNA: TGTGCCAGCAGGGACGGGGGACCCATTGAAAAACTGTTTTTT
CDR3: CASRDGGPIEKLFF

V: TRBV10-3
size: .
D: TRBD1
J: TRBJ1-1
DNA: TGTGCCATCAGTGCGGGACAGACTGAAGCTTTCTTT
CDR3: CAISAGQTEAFF

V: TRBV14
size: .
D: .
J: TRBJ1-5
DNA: TGTGCCAGCAGCTTTTCTTTAGGGGCCCAGCATTTT
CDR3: CASSFSLGAQHF

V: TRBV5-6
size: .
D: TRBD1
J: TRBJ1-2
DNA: TGTGCCAGCAGCTGGGGGGGACAGGGCACCTATGGCTACACCTTC
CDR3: CASSWGGQGTYGYTF

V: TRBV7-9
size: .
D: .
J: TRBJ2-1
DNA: TGTGCCAGCAGCTTTGACCAAAACAATGAGCAGTTCTTC
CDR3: CASSFDQNNEQFF

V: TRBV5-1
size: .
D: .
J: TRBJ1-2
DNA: TGCGCCAGCAGCTTGGTGGGTTATGGCTACACCTTC
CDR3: CASSLVGYGYTF

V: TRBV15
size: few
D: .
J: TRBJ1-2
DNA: TGTGCCACCAGCAGAGACCAACATCGCTACACCTTC
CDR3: CATSRDQHRYTF

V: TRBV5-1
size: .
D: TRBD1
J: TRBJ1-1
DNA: TGCGCCAGCAGGGGAACAGGGGGAACTGAAGCTTTCTTT
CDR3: CASRGTGGTEAFF

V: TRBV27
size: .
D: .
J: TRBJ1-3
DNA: TGTGCCAGCAGTTTAATCGGGGGGTCCTCTGGAAACACCATATATTTT
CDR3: CASSLIGGSSGNTIYF

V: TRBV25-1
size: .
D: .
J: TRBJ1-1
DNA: TGTGCCACCCTTTGGGCCGAGGGCACTGAAGCTTTCTTT
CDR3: CATLWAEGTEAFF

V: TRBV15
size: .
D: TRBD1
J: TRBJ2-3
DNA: TGTGCCACCAGCCGGGCTGGGACAGGGGGGACAGATACGCAGTATTTT
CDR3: CATSRAGTGGTDTQYF

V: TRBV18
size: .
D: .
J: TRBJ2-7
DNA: TGTGCCAGCTCACCACGAAGCTCCTACGAGCAGTACTTC
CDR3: CASSPRSSYEQYF

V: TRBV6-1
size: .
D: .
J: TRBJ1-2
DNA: TGTGCCAGCAGGATCGGGGGGCAGGGAGCAGGTGGCTACACCTTC
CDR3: CASRIGGQGAGGYTF

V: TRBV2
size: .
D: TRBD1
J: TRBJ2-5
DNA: TGTGCCAGCCCAGGGACAGGGGTCCTTGAGACCCAGTACTTC
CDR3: CASPGTGVLETQYF

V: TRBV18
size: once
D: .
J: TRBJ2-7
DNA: TGTGCCAGCTCACCCCGAGCTTCCTACGAGCAGTACTTC
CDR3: CASSPRASYEQYF

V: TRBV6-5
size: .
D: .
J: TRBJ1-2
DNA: TGTGCCAGCATTCCCGGGACAAGCTATGGCTACACCTTC
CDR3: CASIPGTSYGYTF

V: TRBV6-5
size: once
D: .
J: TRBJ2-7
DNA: TGTGCCAGCAGTTCCACAGGGCCGGGCGAGCAGTACTTC
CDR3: CASSSTGPGEQYF

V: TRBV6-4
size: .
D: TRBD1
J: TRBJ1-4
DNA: TGTGCCAGCAGTGACGCCGCAGGGGGAACAACTAATGAAAAACTGTTTTTT
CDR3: CASSDAAGGTTNEKLFF

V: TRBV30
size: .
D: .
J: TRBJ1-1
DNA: TGTGCCTGGAGTGTAATGGGGAGAAACACTGAAGCTTTCTTT
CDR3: CAWSVMGRNTEAFF

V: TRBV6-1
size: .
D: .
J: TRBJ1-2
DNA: TGTGCCAGCAGTGGGGCCCAAGCAGGGGAGGGCTACACCTTC
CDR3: CASSGAQAGEGYTF

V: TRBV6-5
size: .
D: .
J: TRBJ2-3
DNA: TGTGCCAGCAGTACCTCCCCGGATACGCAGTATTTT
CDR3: CASSTSPDTQYF

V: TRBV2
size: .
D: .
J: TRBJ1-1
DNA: TGTGCCAGCAGGTCCTCCGGGAGAGAAGCTTTCTTT
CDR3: CASRSSGREAFF

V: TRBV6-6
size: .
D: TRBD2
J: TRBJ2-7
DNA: TGTGCCAGCAGTTTCCCGGCGGGAGGGGAGGTCGAGCAGTACTTC
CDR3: CASSFPAGGEVEQYF

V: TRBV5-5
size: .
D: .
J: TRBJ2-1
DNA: TGTGCCAGCAGCTTGGAGGGGAACTACAATGAGCAGTTCTTC
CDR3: CASSLEGNYNEQFF

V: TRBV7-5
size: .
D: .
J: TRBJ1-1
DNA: TGTGCCAGAAGTTCTGAGGAGCACAGGGCGATTCAGGCTTTCTTT
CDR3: CARSSEEHRAIQAFF

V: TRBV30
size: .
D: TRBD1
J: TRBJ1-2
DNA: TGTGCCTGGACCCTGGGGGGACAGGGGGTTAGGGGCTACACCTTC
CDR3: CAWTLGGQGVRGYTF

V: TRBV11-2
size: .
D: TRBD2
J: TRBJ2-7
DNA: TGTGCCAGCAGCTTGCTAGCGGGAGGTCAGCGGGGGTACTTC
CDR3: CASSLLAGGQRGYF

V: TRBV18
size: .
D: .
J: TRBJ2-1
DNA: TGTGCCAGCTCACCACGGAGCTCCTACAATGAGCAGTTCTTC
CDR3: CASSPRSSYNEQFF

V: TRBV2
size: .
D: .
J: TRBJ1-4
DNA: TGTGCCAGCAGCAGGGGCCCTAATGAAAAACTGTTTTTT
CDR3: CASSRGPNEKLFF

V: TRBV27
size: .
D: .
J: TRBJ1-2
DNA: TGTGCCAGCAGTTTTGACAGAACTAACTATGGCTACACCTTC
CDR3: CASSFDRTNYGYTF